The 28 T cell receptor beta chains presented below share a single source sample, sequenced in a study of Tregs in tolerant kidney transplant recipients. The method was immunoSEQ multiplex PCR; TCRdb's version includes in-frame clones alone and lacks a portion of them. Among about 83,000 clones listed, 95% to 98% were seen once. This sample comprised CD4+ T cells from blood, obtained before the transplant. The receptors stem from a human donor who received a combined kidney and bone marrow transplant.

This chain links TRBV19 with TRBJ1-4; tentative D call: TRBD1 (6 bases). Germline values: CDR1 LNHDA, CDR2 SQIVND (reference sequence). This CDR3 region has 16 residues. The V gene lost 5 bases and the J gene lost 7 bases, with 20 bases spanning the gap. The DNA for the CDR3 is TGTGCCAGTAGTTTCTTACAGGGTCAAGGAGGTGAAAAACTGTTTTTT. Residues: CASSFLQGQGGEKLFF.

This clone is a singleton in its sample. The V gene is TRBV7-2, the J gene TRBJ2-3, with TRBD2 matching over 13 bases. The V gene's germline CDR1 is SGHTA and CDR2 FQGNSA. With 5 bases clipped from V and 4 bases from J, the junction kept 6 bases outside the gene matches. This CDR3 contains 16 residues. The DNA for the CDR3 is TGTGCCAGCAGCACGTGGACTAGCGGGGGCGCAGATACGCAGTATTTT. Translated, it gives CASSTWTSGGADTQYF.

This chain links TRBV11-2 with TRBJ1-4; possibly TRBD1 for D (5 bases). CDR1 is SGHAT, CDR2 FQNNGV, per germline. This CDR3 spans 14 amino acids. V shed 6 bases and J shed 5 bases, with 13 bases lying between them. CDR3 region: CASSRHRGNEKLFF. CDR3 DNA: TGTGCCAGCAGTCGACACCGGGGGAATGAAAAACTGTTTTTT.

V gene TRBV4-3 combines with J gene TRBJ1-1; 8 bases line up with TRBD1. The ends lost 3 bases at V and 1 base at J; junction bases unmatched: 10. CDR3 length: 17 amino acids. The germline V gene has CDR1 LGHNA and CDR2 YSLEER. In DNA, the CDR3 is TGCGCCAGCAGCCAGTACGACAGGGGCGCAGGGAACACTGAAGCTTTCTTT. It specifies CASSQYDRGAGNTEAFF.

The rearrangement links TRBV30 to TRBJ2-4, with no clear D. Germline V gives CDR1 GTSNPN, CDR2 SVGIG (reference sequence). The V gene lost 3 bases and the J gene lost 0 bases, with 3 bases spanning the gap. This CDR3 is 12 amino acids long. The CDR3 sequence: CAWSLAKNIQYF. DNA of the CDR3: TGTGCCTGGAGCCTAGCCAAAAACATTCAGTACTTC.

The chain recombines TRBV2 with TRBJ2-7, with TRBD1 identical over 8 bases. After removal of 3 bases from V and 12 bases from J, the junction contained 13 bases not matched to a gene. Germline V lookup: CDR1 SNHLY, CDR2 FYNNEI. The CDR3 consists of 14 residues. DNA of the CDR3: TGTGCCAGCAGTGATTCGCGACAGGGGCAATTGGTGTACTTC. Translated: CASSDSRQGQLVYF.

The chain employs TRBV29-1 and TRBJ2-3; D is possibly TRBD2 (5 bases). Germline V gene data show CDR1 as SQVTM and CDR2 as ANQGSEA. Trimming cost V 1 base and J 1 base, with 9 bases left between them. This CDR3 is 14 amino acids long. This chain's CDR3 is CSVEGGSGTDTQYF. The CDR3 DNA is TGCAGCGTTGAAGGCGGGTCAGGCACAGATACGCAGTATTTT.

The chain uses TRBV7-8 and TRBJ2-3, with TRBD2 matching 7 bases. Germline V gene data show CDR1 as SGHVS and CDR2 as FQNEAQ. Unmatched junction bases numbered 4, after V lost 3 bases and J lost 4 bases. There are 14 residues in the CDR3. CDR3 coding DNA: TGTGCCAGCAGCTTGGGAGGGGCCTCAGATACGCAGTATTTT. Its protein product is CASSLGGASDTQYF.

This rearrangement joins TRBV5-1 to TRBJ2-3; 15 bases are shared with TRBD2. V lost 5 bases to trimming and J lost 0 bases; unmatched junction nucleotides: 7. Germline CDR1 reads SGHRS; CDR2 reads YFSETQ. CDR3 length: 18 residues. CDR3 sequence: CASSYGLAGGDSTDTQYF. CDR3 DNA: TGCGCCAGCAGTTACGGACTAGCGGGGGGGGATAGCACAGATACGCAGTATTTT. The whole variable domain, filled in from reference TRBV5-1 and TRBJ2-3, reads KAGVTQTPRYLIKTRGQQVTLSCSPISGHRSVSWYQQTPGQGLQFLFEYFSETQRNKGNFPGRFSGRQFSNSRSEMNVSTLELGDSALYLCASSYGLAGGDSTDTQYFGPGTRLTVL.

V and J are TRBV27 and TRBJ1-1, with a possible D match to TRBD1 (5 bases). CDR3 length equals 15 residues. Trimming took 4 bases from V and 0 from J, leaving 12 bases between them. Looked up from germline, CDR1 is MNHEY and CDR2 is SMNVEV (reference sequence). In nucleotides, the CDR3 is TGTGCCAGCAGTTATTCGGGACTGATGAACACTGAAGCTTTCTTT. Translation gives CASSYSGLMNTEAFF.

DNA for the CDR3: TGTGCCAGCAGCGCCGGGACTACTCCCCGGAGAGAGCAGTACTTC. Residues: CASSAGTTPRREQYF. The gene calls are TRBV7-2 and TRBJ2-7, with 7 nucleotides matching TRBD2. Trimming cost V 5 bases and J 7 bases; bases outside gene matches: 14. This CDR3 spans 15 amino acids. CDR1 is SGHTA, CDR2 FQGNSA, per germline.

Of note for this clone: At one boundary the junction diverges from the germline segment, which might be a read error. The V call is TRBV29-1, the J call TRBJ2-1, with unresolved D. Germline assignment: CDR1 SQVTM and CDR2 ANQGSEA. CDR3 size: 12 residues. CDR3 amino acids: CSVEAGSNEQFF. CDR3 sequence (DNA): TGCAGCGTAGAAGCAGGTTCCAATGAGCAGTTCTTC.

This chain joins TRBV19 and TRBJ2-5; D is undetermined. Trimming cost V 4 bases and J 2 bases, with 14 bases left between them. From germline, CDR1 is LNHDA and CDR2 SQIVND (reference sequence). The CDR3 spans 15 residues. For the CDR3, the DNA is TGTGCCAGTAGTACCCGGTTGACTGGTCAAGAGACCCAGTACTTC. As protein: CASSTRLTGQETQYF.

The chain employs TRBV29-1 and TRBJ2-1, with 7 bases aligning to TRBD1. J was trimmed by 6 bases and V by 6 bases; bases with no gene match: 5. Germline CDR1 is SQVTM and CDR2 is ANQGSEA. The CDR3 runs to 12 residues. CDR3 coding DNA: TGCAGCGTAGTCGGGACAGTCAATGAGCAGTTCTTC. Residues: CSVVGTVNEQFF.

The chain combines TRBV28 with TRBJ2-7; no definite D call. Germline-derived CDR1 and CDR2 are MDHEN and SYDVKM. This CDR3 is 11 amino acids long. Trimming left V 6 bases short and J 6 bases short, with 9 bases between. This chain's CDR3 is CASRAVSEQYF. CDR3 nucleotide sequence: TGTGCCAGCAGGGCGGTGAGCGAGCAGTACTTC.

This clone was detected only once. The chain employs TRBV6-6 and TRBJ1-3, with D possibly TRBD1 on 6 matching bases. Germline CDR1 MNHNY, CDR2 SVGAGI (reference sequence). V was trimmed by 6 bases and J by 4 bases, leaving 13 bases between them. The CDR3 is 14 amino acids. CDR3 residues: CASSRLGQGNTIYF. The CDR3 nucleotides read TGTGCCAGCAGCCGCCTCGGACAGGGAAACACCATATATTTT.

V gene TRBV7-3 combines with J gene TRBJ2-1, with 10 bases lining up with TRBD2. This CDR3 is built from 15 residues. CDR1 is SGHTA and CDR2 is FQGTGA in the germline V gene. J was trimmed by 4 bases and V by 5 bases; bases with no gene match: 5. The CDR3 DNA reads TGTGCCAGCAGCCCCGGGACTAGCGTGTACAATGAGCAGTTCTTC. It translates to CASSPGTSVYNEQFF.

The chain has TRBV7-2 and TRBJ2-5; 7 nucleotides agree with TRBD1. CDR3 length: 14 amino acids. Germline V CDR1 and CDR2: SGHTA, FQGNSA. V gave up 6 bases and J gave up 5 bases; unmatched junction bases: 9. The CDR3 DNA follows: TGTGCCAGCAGACCGGACAGGCTGCGGGAGACCCAGTACTTC. It yields the protein CASRPDRLRETQYF.

This clone came up once. J is TRBJ2-5 and V is TRBV7-9; 9 bases line up with TRBD2. Germline values: CDR1 SEHNR, CDR2 FQNEAQ (reference sequence). Losses at the gene ends were 3 bases for V and 4 bases for J; bases not matched to a gene: 12. The CDR3 is 17 amino acids. CDR3 in DNA: TGTGCCAGCAGCTTCTCTGGGGGAGCGGGAGGTGGAGAGACCCAGTACTTC. Protein: CASSFSGGAGGGETQYF.

The chain is built from TRBV12-5 and TRBJ1-1; TRBD1 is a possible D gene (5 bases). V shed 7 bases and J shed 6 bases, with 15 bases lying between them. Germline-derived CDR1 and CDR2 are LGHNT and FRNRAP. The length of the CDR3 is 13 residues. CDR3 protein: CASDRDSFSEAFF. Here the CDR3 DNA reads TGTGCTAGTGATCGCGACAGCTTTTCTGAAGCTTTCTTT.

The chain employs TRBV30 and TRBJ1-5; 7 nucleotides agree with TRBD1. The CDR3 length is 15 residues. Looked up from germline, CDR1 is GTSNPN and CDR2 is SVGIG (reference sequence). The trim removed 2 bases at V and 4 bases at J, leaving 8 bases unmatched. CDR3 sequence: CAWSLRQGANQPQHF. The CDR3 DNA follows: TGTGCCTGGAGTCTTCGACAGGGCGCTAATCAGCCCCAGCATTTT.

The J gene is TRBJ1-5, the V gene TRBV6-1, with D uncertain. Trimming cost V 6 bases and J 4 bases, with 10 bases left between them. The CDR3 has 13 amino acids. The germline gives CDR1 MNHNS, CDR2 SASEGT. The CDR3 loop is CASSPGRNQPQHF. The CDR3 nucleotides read TGTGCCAGCAGCCCGGGGAGGAATCAGCCCCAGCATTTT.

The gene calls are TRBV7-3 and TRBJ2-3; TRBD2 agrees at 8 bases. This CDR3 has 17 residues. Germline CDR1 reads SGHTA; CDR2 reads FQGTGA. V was pared by 4 bases and J by 2 bases, with 11 bases of the junction left unmatched. The DNA of the CDR3 is TGTGCCAGCAGCTCCAAAACTAGCGGTGCCTACACAGATACGCAGTATTTT. Its translation is CASSSKTSGAYTDTQYF.

The chain combines TRBV9 with TRBJ1-1, with D tentatively TRBD1 (5 bases). The CDR3 contains 15 residues. V lost 0 bases, J lost 3 bases, and 12 bases lay in between. The V gene's germline CDR1 is SGDLS and CDR2 YYNGEE. The CDR3 nucleotides read TGTGCCAGCAGCGTAGTTCGGGGGTCTGACACTGAAGCTTTCTTT. It yields the protein CASSVVRGSDTEAFF. The full variable domain, rest sourced from reference TRBV9 and TRBJ1-1, is DSGVTQTPKHLITATGQRVTLRCSPRSGDLSVYWYQQSLDQGLQFLIQYYNGEERAKGNILERFSAQQFPDLHSELNLSSLELGDSALYFCASSVVRGSDTEAFFGQGTRLTVV.

This chain connects TRBV11-3 to TRBJ2-1; 7 bases are a match to TRBD1. The CDR3 contains 16 residues. Trimming cost V 5 bases and J 3 bases; bases outside gene matches: 10. Per germline, CDR1 SGHNT and CDR2 YENEEA. CDR3 protein: CASSVGGGFGYNEQFF. The CDR3 DNA is TGTGCCAGCAGCGTAGGGGGCGGCTTCGGCTACAATGAGCAGTTCTTC.

This rearrangement joins TRBV7-9 to TRBJ2-5; D might be TRBD1 (6 bases). The germline V gene encodes CDR1 SEHNR and CDR2 FQNEAQ (reference sequence). V was clipped by 4 bases and J by 1 base, with 13 bases between them. The CDR3 extends over 15 amino acids. In nucleotides, the CDR3 is TGTGCCAGCAGCTCCCACAGGGAGCCCCAAGAGACCCAGTACTTC. It translates to CASSSHREPQETQYF.

The chain carries TRBV27 and TRBJ2-1; 8 positions agree with TRBD2. This CDR3 region has 16 residues. Germline loops: CDR1 MNHEY, CDR2 SMNVEV (reference sequence). V lost 3 bases, J lost 0 bases, and 4 bases stayed unmatched. The CDR3 region is CASSFIAGISYNEQFF. The CDR3 DNA is TGTGCCAGCAGTTTTATAGCGGGGATCTCCTACAATGAGCAGTTCTTC.

DNA for the CDR3: TGTGCCAGCAGCACCCGAGGTTCGGGGTACAATGAGCAGTTCTTC. Its protein product is CASSTRGSGYNEQFF. The chain has TRBV9 and TRBJ2-1; a possible D gene is TRBD2 (5 bases). Trimming removed 4 bases from V and 4 bases from J, with 15 bases in between. This CDR3 contains 15 residues. Germline CDR1 reads SGDLS; CDR2 reads YYNGEE. Combining the CDR3 with reference TRBV9 and TRBJ2-1 gives the whole variable domain DSGVTQTPKHLITATGQRVTLRCSPRSGDLSVYWYQQSLDQGLQFLIQYYNGEERAKGNILERFSAQQFPDLHSELNLSSLELGDSALYFCASSTRGSGYNEQFFGPGTRLTVL.